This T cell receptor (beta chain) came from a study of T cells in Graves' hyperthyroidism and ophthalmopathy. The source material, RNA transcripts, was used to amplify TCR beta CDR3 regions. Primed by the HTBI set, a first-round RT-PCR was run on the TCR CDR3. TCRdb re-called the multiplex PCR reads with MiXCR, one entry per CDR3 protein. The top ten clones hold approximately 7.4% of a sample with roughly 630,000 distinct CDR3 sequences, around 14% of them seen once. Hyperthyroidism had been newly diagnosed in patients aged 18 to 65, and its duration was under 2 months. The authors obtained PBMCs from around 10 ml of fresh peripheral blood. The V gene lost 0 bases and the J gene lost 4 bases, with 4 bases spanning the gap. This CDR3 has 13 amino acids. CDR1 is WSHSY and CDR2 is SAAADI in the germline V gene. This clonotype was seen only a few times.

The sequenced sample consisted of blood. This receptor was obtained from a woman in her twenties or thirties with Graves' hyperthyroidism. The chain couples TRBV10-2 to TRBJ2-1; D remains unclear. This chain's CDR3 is CASSESAYNEQFF. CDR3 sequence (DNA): TGCGCCAGCAGTGAGTCGGCTTACAATGAGCAGTTCTTC.